This T cell receptor (beta chain) was obtained from a study of T cell repertoires in cytomegalovirus infection. As for the study in general: A matching HLA type, together with CMV infection, was signaled by public TCR beta signatures.

Trimming shortened V by 5 bases and J by 0 bases, and 14 bases separated the two germline ends. This CDR3 region has 15 residues. From germline, CDR1 is SEHNR and CDR2 FQNEAQ (reference sequence). The study, taken as a whole, reports: Summed public TCR beta family frequency identified CMV carriers bearing the relevant HLA. The ex vivo response was dominated by HLA-C-restricted CMV-specific TCR beta clonotypes.

MiXCR was run by TCRdb on the reads, yielding one entry per CDR3 protein. The profile shows about 180,000 distinct CDR3 sequences, under 15% of them singletons. This clonotype was counted ten times or more. The antigen is unknown. The sequence was collected from a human donor in good health (CMV status not recorded). Some clones in this sample may be carry-over from other donors' samples. The chain is built from TRBV7-9 and TRBJ2-7, with D possibly being TRBD2 (6 bases). Sequenced: PBMCs. The CDR3 nucleotides read TGTGCCAGCAGCCCGCGCGGAGGGAGCTCCTACGAGCAGTACTTC. Translating it yields CASSPRGGSSYEQYF.